A single sample gave rise to the 26 T cell receptor beta chains below, sequenced in a study of cytomegalovirus exposure and HLA in healthy donors. Measured with immunoSEQ multiplex PCR; TCRdb has only the in-frame clones, and not every one. The sample lists around 58,000 clones, about 89% occurring once. The sequenced sample consisted of PBMCs. These receptors were collected from a woman younger than 30 in good health and CMV-seronegative.

The chain carries TRBV6-4 and TRBJ2-3; TRBD2 agrees at 7 bases. With V trimmed by 2 bases and J by 1 base, 0 bases remained unmatched. CDR3 size: 14 residues. Looked up from germline, CDR1 is MRHNA and CDR2 is SNTAGT. CDR3 sequence: CASSDAGGTDTQYF. CDR3 DNA sequence: TGTGCCAGCAGTGACGCGGGGGGCACAGATACGCAGTATTTT.

With regard to this clone: The germline gene is not matched at one end of the junction; a read error may be the cause. The V and J genes are TRBV5-8 and TRBJ1-2; no clear D. Germline V gene sequence: CDR1 SGHTS, CDR2 YDEGEE. CDR3 length: 11 residues. The CDR3 DNA sequence: TGTGCCAGCAGCTTGACTCGTGACTTACCCTTC. Its translation is CASSLTRDLPF.

V gene TRBV7-9 combines with J gene TRBJ2-5; D gene uncertain. The CDR3 spans 14 residues. Germline CDR1 SEHNR, CDR2 FQNEAQ (reference sequence). V was shortened by 5 bases and J by 3 bases, with 13 bases between the two germline ends. The CDR3 spells CASSQAYGEETQYF. CDR3 DNA sequence: TGTGCCAGCAGCCAGGCGTACGGCGAAGAGACCCAGTACTTC.

This clone was counted a few times. V and J are TRBV30 and TRBJ1-6; 7 bases are shared with TRBD1. Germline values: CDR1 GTSNPN, CDR2 SVGIG (reference sequence). Unmatched junction bases numbered 7, after V lost 3 bases and J lost 5 bases. CDR3 length: 15 residues. For the CDR3, the DNA is TGTGCCTGGAGGGGGGCGGGACAGAATAATTCACCCCTCCACTTT. Its translation is CAWRGAGQNNSPLHF.

As DNA, the CDR3 is TGTGCCAGCAGCTTGAGTCTAGCTTCCTACAATGAGCAGTTCTTC. This sequence encodes CASSLSLASYNEQFF. The chain links TRBV5-6 to TRBJ2-1, with D tentatively TRBD2 (5 bases). Between the trimmed V and J ends, which lost 1 base and 1 base, there was a span of 9 bases. CDR3 length equals 15 residues. The germline V gene has CDR1 SGHDT and CDR2 YYEEEE.

The CDR3 spells CASRRESSYNEQFF. Written as DNA, the CDR3 is TGTGCCAGTAGACGGGAGAGCTCCTACAATGAGCAGTTCTTC. The V gene is TRBV6-5, the J gene TRBJ2-1, with D possibly TRBD2 on 6 matching bases. V dropped 9 bases and J dropped 0 bases, with 12 bases sitting between them. Germline assignment: CDR1 MNHEY and CDR2 SVGAGI. The CDR3 covers 14 residues.

The chain combines TRBV2 with TRBJ2-1, with 7 nucleotides matching TRBD1. Trimming at V came to 8 bases and at J to 2 bases, leaving 6 bases not matched to a gene. The CDR3 loop spans 14 amino acids. Germline V gives CDR1 SNHLY, CDR2 FYNNEI. This chain's CDR3 is CASLPGQPYNEQFF. For the CDR3, the DNA is TGTGCCAGCCTGCCGGGACAGCCCTACAATGAGCAGTTCTTC.

V usage is TRBV7-2 and J usage is TRBJ1-1; the match to TRBD1 covers 8 bases. J gave up 5 bases and V 6 bases, and 5 bases lay outside the gene matches. CDR1 is SGHTA, CDR2 FQGNSA, per germline. There are 13 residues in the CDR3. The CDR3 region is CASSSRQGTEAFF. The CDR3 nucleotides are TGTGCCAGCAGTTCCAGACAGGGGACTGAAGCTTTCTTT.

V is TRBV2 and J is TRBJ1-5; 9 nucleotides line up with TRBD1. This CDR3 is 13 amino acids long. Germline trimming cut 4 bases from V and 7 bases from J; bases unmatched to any gene: 2. Germline CDR1 is SNHLY and CDR2 is FYNNEI. The CDR3 coding sequence is TGTGCCAGCAGTGGGACAGGGGAGCAGCCCCAGCATTTT. It specifies CASSGTGEQPQHF.

This chain connects TRBV30 to TRBJ2-7; 9 bases fit TRBD2. CDR1 GTSNPN and CDR2 SVGIG come from the germline V gene (reference sequence). This CDR3 has 15 residues. With V trimmed by 4 bases and J by 9 bases, 16 bases remained unmatched. The CDR3 sequence: CAWISWLAGNTTQYF. The CDR3 coding sequence is TGTGCCTGGATCTCCTGGCTAGCGGGGAATACGACGCAGTACTTC.

The rearrangement links TRBV30 to TRBJ2-2; 13 bases map to TRBD2. V lost 4 bases and J lost 4; bases outside the gene matches: 3. This CDR3 has 15 residues. The germline V gene has CDR1 GTSNPN and CDR2 SVGIG (reference sequence). The CDR3, as DNA: TGTGCCTGGATTAGGACTAGCGGGGGCACCGGGGAGCTGTTTTTT. Its protein product is CAWIRTSGGTGELFF.

This chain uses TRBV7-2 with TRBJ2-1; D perhaps matches TRBD2 (5 bases). The CDR3 extends over 14 amino acids. The V gene's germline CDR1 is SGHTA and CDR2 FQGNSA. Trimming stripped 2 bases from V and 4 bases from J, with 9 bases between. CDR3 region: CASSLILVYNEQFF. The CDR3 nucleotides read TGTGCCAGCAGCTTAATACTAGTATACAATGAGCAGTTCTTC.

This clone was seen only once. The chain couples TRBV19 to TRBJ1-4; TRBD1 matches 8 bases. Germline CDR1 is LNHDA and CDR2 is SQIVND (reference sequence). The V and J ends lost 5 bases and 8 bases, in that order; junction bases with no gene match: 10. This CDR3 comprises 15 residues. This chain's CDR3 is CASSVKQGVYEKLFF. As DNA, the CDR3 is TGTGCCAGTAGTGTCAAACAGGGGGTTTACGAAAAACTGTTTTTT.

V and J are TRBV5-1 and TRBJ2-3; 11 bases are shared with TRBD2. V shed 7 bases, J shed 4 bases, and the junction held 8 bases outside the gene matches. Germline loops: CDR1 SGHRS, CDR2 YFSETQ. There are 15 residues in the CDR3. CDR3 nucleotides: TGCGCCAGCGGTAGCGGGGGGGCATGGGCAGATACGCAGTATTTT. This codes for CASGSGGAWADTQYF. Combining the CDR3 with reference TRBV5-1 and TRBJ2-3 gives the whole variable domain KAGVTQTPRYLIKTRGQQVTLSCSPISGHRSVSWYQQTPGQGLQFLFEYFSETQRNKGNFPGRFSGRQFSNSRSEMNVSTLELGDSALYLCASGSGGAWADTQYFGPGTRLTVL.

The chain joins TRBV7-8 to TRBJ2-7, with TRBD2 identical over 12 bases. Germline CDR1 is SGHVS and CDR2 is FQNEAQ. V shed 5 bases and J 3 bases; nucleotides not matched to a gene: 8. The CDR3 is 16 amino acids. The CDR3 protein is CASSLPGLAGSYEQYF. CDR3 bases: TGTGCCAGCAGCCTACCTGGACTAGCGGGGAGCTACGAGCAGTACTTC. Full variable domain (rest looked up from reference TRBV7-8 and TRBJ2-7): GAGVSQSPRYKVAKRGQDVALRCDPISGHVSLFWYQQALGQGPEFLTYFQNEAQLDKSGLPSDRFFAERPEGSVSTLKIQRTQQEDSAVYLCASSLPGLAGSYEQYFGPGTRLTVT.

The rearrangement joins TRBV7-8 to TRBJ1-2, with D hard to call. This CDR3 contains 13 residues. Germline V gene sequence: CDR1 SGHVS, CDR2 FQNEAQ. Trimming took off 5 bases at V and 3 bases at J, with 10 bases between the two ends. The CDR3 coding sequence is TGTGCCAGCAGCATGCCGGTGGACTATGGCTACACCTTC. This codes for CASSMPVDYGYTF. The full variable domain, in which reference TRBV7-8 and TRBJ1-2 provide the parts outside the CDR3, is GAGVSQSPRYKVAKRGQDVALRCDPISGHVSLFWYQQALGQGPEFLTYFQNEAQLDKSGLPSDRFFAERPEGSVSTLKIQRTQQEDSAVYLCASSMPVDYGYTFGSGTRLTVV.

Here the CDR3 reads CASSIAGISTEAFF. CDR3 nucleotide sequence: TGTGCCAGTAGTATCGCGGGCATAAGCACTGAAGCTTTCTTT. The chain has TRBV19 and TRBJ1-1; D is uncertain. This CDR3 is built from 14 residues. CDR1 is LNHDA, CDR2 SQIVND, per germline (reference sequence). The V and J ends lost 3 bases and 4 bases respectively, with 12 bases between them.

This rearrangement joins TRBV27 to TRBJ1-1; D uncertain. CDR1 is MNHEY and CDR2 is SMNVEV in the germline V gene (reference sequence). The length of the CDR3 is 13 residues. Trimming removed 5 bases at V and 3 bases at J, with 10 bases between. The CDR3 DNA reads as TGTGCCAGCAGTCCGCTCCGGGACACTGAAGCTTTCTTT. Protein product: CASSPLRDTEAFF.

The V and J genes are TRBV7-9 and TRBJ2-1; TRBD1 agrees at 7 bases. The CDR3 covers 12 residues. Germline V gene data show CDR1 as SEHNR and CDR2 as FQNEAQ (reference sequence). V shed 3 bases and J 9 bases; nucleotides not matched to a gene: 2. The CDR3 DNA sequence: TGTGCCAGCAGCTTGACAGGGATTGAGCAGTTCTTC. It encodes CASSLTGIEQFF.

This chain connects TRBV30 to TRBJ2-3; a possible D gene is TRBD2 (7 bases). The CDR3 contains 15 residues. Germline CDR1 reads GTSNPN; CDR2 reads SVGIG (reference sequence). Deletions cut 6 bases from V and 1 base from J, with 17 bases between. In nucleotides, the CDR3 is TGTGCCTGCCGTCTGGGCGGGGGCGGCACAGATACGCAGTATTTT. It specifies CACRLGGGGTDTQYF. Filled out from reference TRBV30 and TRBJ2-3, the complete variable domain reads SQTIHQWPATLVQPVGSPLSLECTVEGTSNPNLYWYRQAAGRGLQLLFYSVGIGQISSEVPQNLSASRPQDRQFILSSKKLLLSDSGFYLCACRLGGGGTDTQYFGPGTRLTVL.

This chain uses TRBV5-1 with TRBJ2-7; 7 nucleotides align to TRBD1. The germline V gene encodes CDR1 SGHRS and CDR2 YFSETQ. The CDR3 is 13 residues long. The ends lost 4 bases at V and 3 bases at J; junction bases unmatched: 4. The CDR3 nucleotides read TGCGCCAGCAGCACCGGGGACAGCTACGAGCAGTACTTC. Translating it yields CASSTGDSYEQYF.

DNA of the CDR3: TGTGCCAGCAGTGGGACAGGGAGCTCCTACAATGAGCAGTTCTTC. It is translated as CASSGTGSSYNEQFF. This rearrangement joins TRBV2 to TRBJ2-1; 8 positions agree with TRBD1. This CDR3 contains 15 residues. Germline V CDR1 and CDR2: SNHLY, FYNNEI. Trimming at V came to 4 bases and at J to 0 bases, leaving 2 bases not matched to a gene.

CDR3 in amino acids: CASSPLKREVHEQFF. CDR3 sequence (DNA): TGTGCCAGCTCACCCCTTAAGCGGGAGGTGCATGAGCAGTTCTTC. The chain carries TRBV18 and TRBJ2-1; 9 positions match TRBD2. CDR1 is KGHSH and CDR2 is LQKENI in the germline V gene. After removal of 3 bases from V and 8 bases from J, the junction contained 8 bases not matched to a gene. There are 15 residues in the CDR3. Variable domain in full (rest from reference TRBV18 and TRBJ2-1): NAGVMQNPRHLVRRRGQEARLRCSPMKGHSHVYWYRQLPEEGLKFMVYLQKENIIDESGMPKERFSAEFPKEGPSILRIQQVVRGDSAAYFCASSPLKREVHEQFFGPGTRLTVL.

The gene calls are TRBV19 and TRBJ1-6; no reliable D call. CDR3 size: 13 residues. Germline V gives CDR1 LNHDA, CDR2 SQIVND (reference sequence). Deletions cut 5 bases from V and 13 bases from J, with 15 bases between. The CDR3 here is CASSGRDIRPLHF. The DNA of the CDR3 is TGTGCCAGTAGTGGCCGGGATATTAGGCCCCTCCACTTT.

This chain uses TRBV9 with TRBJ2-7; weak D call: TRBD2 (6 bases). CDR1 SGDLS and CDR2 YYNGEE come from the germline V gene. The CDR3 contains 14 residues. Trimming shortened V by 4 bases and J by 2 bases, and 13 bases separated the two germline ends. Written as DNA, the CDR3 is TGTGCCAGCAGCCCGGGACTCATTACCTACGAGCAGTACTTC. Residues: CASSPGLITYEQYF.

This clone was detected a few times. The V call is TRBV7-6, the J call TRBJ2-5, with 7 bases aligning to TRBD2. After removal of 5 bases from V and 1 base from J, the junction contained 10 bases not matched to a gene. The germline CDR1 and CDR2 sequences are SGHVS and FNYEAQ. This CDR3 contains 16 residues. The CDR3 DNA follows: TGTGCCAGCAGCCCACAGACTAGCACCGCCCAAGAGACCCAGTACTTC. Translating gives CASSPQTSTAQETQYF.